The 4 T cell receptor beta chains below come from one sample, sequenced in a study of T cell responses to AZD1222 COVID-19 vaccine. TCRdb's table, derived via immunoSEQ multiplex PCR, lists solely in-frame clones and lacks some. Of 150,000 to 180,000 clones listed, about 88% are singletons. The sample in question was peripheral blood, obtained on day 0 of AZD1222 vaccination. Every receptor here comes from an adult in good health.

The chain is built from TRBV7-6 and TRBJ1-2, with 7 bases aligning to TRBD1. CDR1 SGHVS and CDR2 FNYEAQ come from the germline V gene. This CDR3 has 16 amino acids. V dropped 3 bases and J dropped 4; count of bases not matched to a gene: 11. CDR3 sequence: CASSFNRDSFPYGYTF. In DNA form, the CDR3 reads TGTGCCAGCAGCTTCAATCGGGACAGTTTCCCCTATGGCTACACCTTC.

V is TRBV24-1 and J is TRBJ1-2, with D possibly being TRBD1 (5 bases). Trimming took 4 bases from V and 7 from J, leaving 21 bases between them. The CDR3 runs 16 residues. In germline, CDR1 is KGHDR, CDR2 SFDVKD. The CDR3 DNA sequence: TGTGCCACCAGTGACCCCACGGTGAAGGGGTGGAGTGGCTACACCTTC. This translates into CATSDPTVKGWSGYTF.

This rearrangement joins TRBV19 to TRBJ1-2, with TRBD1 matching 7 bases. V trimming: 7 bases; J trimming: 0 bases; junction bases outside the gene matches: 8. CDR3 length: 15 amino acids. Germline assignment: CDR1 LNHDA and CDR2 SQIVND (reference sequence). CDR3 residues: CASTRDSGANYGYTF. In nucleotides, the CDR3 is TGTGCCAGTACGAGGGACAGTGGGGCTAACTATGGCTACACCTTC.

The chain links TRBV3-1 (or the pseudogene TRBV3-2) to TRBJ1-1; the D gene is possibly TRBD1 (5 bases). Trimming left V 2 bases short and J 1 base short, with 8 bases between. Looked up from germline, CDR1 is LGHDT and CDR2 is YNNKEL (reference sequence). The CDR3 spans 14 residues. Here the CDR3 reads CASSQFGGNTEAFF. For the CDR3, the DNA is TGTGCCAGCAGCCAATTTGGGGGGAACACTGAAGCTTTCTTT.